Listed here are 21 T cell receptor beta chains from one sample, sequenced in a study of cytomegalovirus exposure and HLA in healthy donors. Vbeta (60) and Jbeta (13) primers were used in the PCR. Libraries were prepared by immunoSEQ multiplex PCR; TCRdb keeps only in-frame clonotypes and omits some of them. Among around 130,000 clones listed, 75% to 85% were seen once. The material sequenced was PBMCs. The receptors were sampled from a woman under 30 in good health and CMV-seropositive.

This sequence joins TRBV9 and TRBJ2-2, with 7 bases matching TRBD1. V lost 0 bases and J lost 0; bases outside the gene matches: 2. The CDR3 is 16 amino acids. Germline V lookup: CDR1 SGDLS, CDR2 YYNGEE. The CDR3 sequence is CASSVAGQTNTGELFF. CDR3 DNA: TGTGCCAGCAGCGTAGCGGGACAGACGAACACCGGGGAGCTGTTTTTT. The variable domain in full, with the rest retrieved from reference TRBV9 and TRBJ2-2, is DSGVTQTPKHLITATGQRVTLRCSPRSGDLSVYWYQQSLDQGLQFLIQYYNGEERAKGNILERFSAQQFPDLHSELNLSSLELGDSALYFCASSVAGQTNTGELFFGEGSRLTVL.

The rearrangement joins TRBV7-3 to TRBJ1-1; 7 nucleotides match TRBD1. Germline assignment: CDR1 SGHTA and CDR2 FQGTGA. V shed 2 bases, J shed 1 base, and the junction held 4 bases outside the gene matches. The CDR3 covers 15 residues. The CDR3 coding sequence is TGTGCCAGCAGCTTAGCTGGGACAGAGAACACTGAAGCTTTCTTT. It codes for CASSLAGTENTEAFF.

The chain links TRBV15 to TRBJ2-1; 7 nucleotides match TRBD2. CDR3 length: 15 residues. V shed 9 bases, J shed 8 bases, and the junction held 16 bases outside the gene matches. Germline loops: CDR1 LNHNV, CDR2 YYDKDF (reference sequence). The DNA of the CDR3 is TGTGCCACAAACAGGCCCAAACTAGCGATCCATGAGCAGTTCTTC. It specifies CATNRPKLAIHEQFF. Together with reference TRBV15 and TRBJ2-1, the CDR3 gives the full variable domain: DAMVIQNPRYQVTQFGKPVTLSCSQTLNHNVMYWYQQKSSQAPKLLFHYYDKDFNNEADTPDNFQSRRPNTSFCFLDIRSPGLGDTAMYLCATNRPKLAIHEQFFGPGTRLTVL.

This rearrangement joins TRBV25-1 to TRBJ1-1; no firm D call. The CDR3 is 14 residues long. Germline CDR1 and CDR2: MGHDK and SYGVNS. Trimming shortened V by 8 bases and J by 1 base, and 14 bases separated the two germline ends. CDR3 bases: TGTGCCAGCCTGTTGGGAGTGGGGAACACTGAAGCTTTCTTT. Its translation is CASLLGVGNTEAFF.

The rearrangement uses TRBV2 and TRBJ2-2; tentative D call: TRBD2 (6 bases). This CDR3 region has 15 residues. V was clipped by 5 bases and J by 5 bases, with 15 bases between them. Germline loops: CDR1 SNHLY, CDR2 FYNNEI. The CDR3 sequence: CASSPEGYNTGELFF. CDR3 sequence (DNA): TGTGCCAGCAGTCCGGAGGGGTATAATACCGGGGAGCTGTTTTTT.

The chain joins TRBV6-1 to TRBJ2-1, with 11 bases fitting TRBD2. The CDR3 is 13 amino acids. The V gene's germline CDR1 is MNHNS and CDR2 SASEGT. The ends lost 4 bases at V and 9 bases at J; junction bases unmatched: 2. The CDR3 protein is CASSGTSGFEQFF. The CDR3 DNA reads TGTGCCAGCAGTGGGACTAGCGGGTTTGAGCAGTTCTTC.

The chain employs TRBV30 and TRBJ2-7; 8 nucleotides match TRBD2. CDR1 and CDR2 from the germline V gene are GTSNPN and SVGIG (reference sequence). J gave up 2 bases and V 2 bases, and 2 bases lay outside the gene matches. This CDR3 comprises 13 residues. The CDR3 is CAWSRGGAYEQYF. For the CDR3, the DNA is TGTGCCTGGAGTCGGGGGGGGGCCTACGAGCAGTACTTC.

The rearrangement links TRBV2 to TRBJ1-6, with 10 bases fitting TRBD1. CDR1 and CDR2 (germline): SNHLY, FYNNEI. This CDR3 spans 16 amino acids. The V gene end was trimmed by 7 bases and the J gene end by 7 bases; junction bases not matched to a gene: 10. CDR3 sequence (DNA): TGTGCCAGCACATATTCCGGGACAGGGGAGAATTCACCCCTCCACTTT. Protein: CASTYSGTGENSPLHF.

The V gene is TRBV30, the J gene TRBJ2-1, with 7 nucleotides matching TRBD1. Trimming cost V 0 bases and J 0 bases; bases outside gene matches: 2. The CDR3 contains 15 residues. Germline CDR1 and CDR2: GTSNPN and SVGIG (reference sequence). The CDR3 DNA is TGTGCCTGGAGTGTGGCAGGGGGCTCCTACAATGAGCAGTTCTTC. This gives the protein CAWSVAGGSYNEQFF.

V is TRBV29-1 and J is TRBJ2-7; 8 nucleotides agree with TRBD2. Looked up from germline, CDR1 is SQVTM and CDR2 is ANQGSEA. The V and J ends lost 5 bases and 6 bases, in that order; junction bases with no gene match: 9. CDR3 size: 13 residues. CDR3 protein: CSVRGGSGSEQYF. The CDR3 DNA follows: TGCAGCGTTCGGGGGGGGTCCGGTTCCGAGCAGTACTTC.

The chain's CDR3 is CASSWTSGTGELFF. The DNA of the CDR3 is TGTGCCAGCAGCTGGACTAGCGGCACCGGGGAGCTGTTTTTT. The chain couples TRBV5-5 to TRBJ2-2; TRBD2 aligns across 10 bases. The CDR3 contains 14 residues. The V gene's germline CDR1 is SGHKS and CDR2 YYEKEE (reference sequence). The junction had 0 bases not matched to a gene; V was cut back by 3 bases and J by 4 bases.

V usage is TRBV5-1 and J usage is TRBJ2-3, with 11 bases fitting TRBD2. This CDR3 has 16 residues. Unmatched junction bases numbered 6, after V lost 2 bases and J lost 4 bases. CDR1 and CDR2 (germline): SGHRS, YFSETQ. CDR3 sequence reads: CASSFSGGALSDTQYF. DNA for the CDR3: TGCGCCAGCAGCTTTAGCGGGGGGGCTCTGTCAGATACGCAGTATTTT.

The chain uses TRBV5-6 and TRBJ1-4; weak D call: TRBD1 (6 bases). Germline assignment: CDR1 SGHDT and CDR2 YYEEEE. Trimming left V 3 bases short and J 4 bases short, with 10 bases between. The CDR3 sequence is 14 residues long. CDR3 coding DNA: TGTGCCAGCAGCTCTGCGGACAGTAATGAAAAACTGTTTTTT. It translates to CASSSADSNEKLFF.

The chain combines TRBV5-1 with TRBJ1-1, with 8 bases identical to TRBD1. Losses at the gene ends were 7 bases for V and 2 bases for J; bases not matched to a gene: 1. The CDR3 spans 12 residues. Germline V lookup: CDR1 SGHRS, CDR2 YFSETQ. The chain's CDR3 is CASGQGNTEAFF. The CDR3 DNA reads TGCGCCAGCGGACAGGGTAACACTGAAGCTTTCTTT.

The chain carries TRBV6-4 and TRBJ2-3, with 10 nucleotides matching TRBD2. V shed 8 bases, J shed 4 bases, and the junction held 9 bases outside the gene matches. CDR3 length equals 15 residues. CDR1 MRHNA and CDR2 SNTAGT come from the germline V gene. The CDR3 loop is CASGATSGDSDTQYF. Written as DNA, the CDR3 is TGTGCCAGCGGGGCAACTAGCGGGGATTCAGATACGCAGTATTTT.

This chain joins TRBV28 and TRBJ1-1; D may be TRBD1 (6 bases). Germline values: CDR1 MDHEN, CDR2 SYDVKM. The V gene lost 3 bases and the J gene lost 5 bases, with 16 bases spanning the gap. The CDR3 runs 15 residues. CDR3 sequence (DNA): TGTGCCAGCAGTTTGCCTTCCAGGGGAGGGACTGAAGCTTTCTTT. Translated, it gives CASSLPSRGGTEAFF.

The chain combines TRBV4-1 with TRBJ1-2; D unclear. Deletions cut 0 bases from V and 0 bases from J, with 8 bases between. This CDR3 contains 15 residues. Per the germline V gene, CDR1 is MGHRA and CDR2 is YSYEKL. The CDR3 loop reads CASSQDLPANYGYTF. The CDR3 nucleotides are TGCGCCAGCAGCCAAGATCTACCGGCTAACTATGGCTACACCTTC.

The V call is TRBV10-3, the J call TRBJ2-7; 8 bases map to TRBD1. With 2 bases clipped from V and 3 bases from J, the junction kept 3 bases outside the gene matches. This CDR3 has 14 residues. CDR1 and CDR2 (germline): ENHRY, SYGVKD. In nucleotides, the CDR3 is TGTGCCATCAGTGAGAAACAGGGGGGCTACGAGCAGTACTTC. Its protein is CAISEKQGGYEQYF.

This clone was counted a single time. V gene TRBV5-1 combines with J gene TRBJ1-3; TRBD1 is a possible D gene (5 bases). Per the germline V gene, CDR1 is SGHRS and CDR2 is YFSETQ. This CDR3 has 15 amino acids. V shed 0 bases and J shed 2 bases, with 9 bases lying between them. This CDR3 is CASSLEAGTGNTIYF. In DNA, the CDR3 is TGCGCCAGCAGCTTGGAGGCAGGGACTGGAAACACCATATATTTT.

This chain joins TRBV9 and TRBJ1-1; 7 bases line up with TRBD1. Trimming cost V 2 bases and J 6 bases; bases outside gene matches: 10. The CDR3 length is 15 residues. Germline CDR1 and CDR2: SGDLS and YYNGEE. CDR3: CASSVTGTDDAEAFF. The CDR3 DNA follows: TGTGCCAGCAGCGTGACCGGGACAGACGACGCTGAAGCTTTCTTT.

This sequence joins TRBV14 and TRBJ2-3; no clear D gene. The ends were cut back, 7 bases at V and 3 bases at J, with 14 bases in the middle. Germline loops: CDR1 SGHDN, CDR2 FVKESK. This CDR3 is 14 amino acids long. In nucleotides, the CDR3 is TGTGCCAGCACCCCACATTACGGGACAGATACGCAGTATTTT. Protein sequence: CASTPHYGTDTQYF.